This T cell receptor (beta chain) emerged from a study of T cell responses to AZD1222 COVID-19 vaccine. Study-wide points: CD4 TCRs associated with vaccination spanned spike, dominating at 160-218 and 743-854. Nearly half of spike-specific TCRs reportedly target unmutated variant regions. In a largely white British group with more females than males, clonal diversity was possibly underestimated.

CDR3 size: 15 residues. Germline V gene lookup returns CDR1 WNHNN and CDR2 SYGVQD (reference sequence). Trimming cost V 6 bases and J 1 base, with 15 bases left between them. This clone has a count of ten or more. The antigen is undetermined. The table came from immunoSEQ multiplex PCR; TCRdb's copy has only in-frame clones and leaves some out. The sample carries more than 85,000 clones, nearly 90% recorded once. The chain combines TRBV10-1 with TRBJ2-5; D may be TRBD2 (6 bases). This TCR derives from an adult in good health. The input for sequencing was peripheral blood, taken on day 0 of AZD1222 vaccination. The CDR3 DNA reads TGCGCCAGCAGCGAGGGATTGGGACTCCAAGAGACCCAGTACTTC. Translating it yields CASSEGLGLQETQYF.